The clone carrying this T cell receptor beta chain has only one observation. Germline and junction disagree at one end, which may indicate a read error. At the DNA level, this CDR3 is encoded by other sequences in the same sample as well. Only in-frame clones appear in the TCRdb table, and some are missing; sequencing was by immunoSEQ multiplex PCR. The sample holds approximately 140,000 clones, around 82% seen once. The sample originates from a study of blood T cell repertoires in COVID-19. Study-level background: All recovered Cohort 3 donors got two negative PCRs, got clearance, or saw symptom resolution. Whether acute or convalescent, the COVID-19 samples came from the United States, Italy and Spain.

Participants' reported clinical history set cohort assignment. Germline lookup yields CDR1 KGHSH and CDR2 LQKENI. The CDR3 totals 17 residues. Sequenced: PBMCs or T cells enriched from blood (not recorded which). The source of this sequence is a man aged 50-59 years in a cohort exposed to, infected with or recovered from COVID-19 (not recorded which). The V gene is TRBV18, the J gene TRBJ1-2, with D possibly TRBD1 on 5 matching bases. Here the CDR3 reads CASSQGTRHPVGGGYTF. The CDR3 coding sequence is TGCGCCAGCTCACAAGGGACTCGCCACCCCGTAGGAGGTGGCTACACCTTC.